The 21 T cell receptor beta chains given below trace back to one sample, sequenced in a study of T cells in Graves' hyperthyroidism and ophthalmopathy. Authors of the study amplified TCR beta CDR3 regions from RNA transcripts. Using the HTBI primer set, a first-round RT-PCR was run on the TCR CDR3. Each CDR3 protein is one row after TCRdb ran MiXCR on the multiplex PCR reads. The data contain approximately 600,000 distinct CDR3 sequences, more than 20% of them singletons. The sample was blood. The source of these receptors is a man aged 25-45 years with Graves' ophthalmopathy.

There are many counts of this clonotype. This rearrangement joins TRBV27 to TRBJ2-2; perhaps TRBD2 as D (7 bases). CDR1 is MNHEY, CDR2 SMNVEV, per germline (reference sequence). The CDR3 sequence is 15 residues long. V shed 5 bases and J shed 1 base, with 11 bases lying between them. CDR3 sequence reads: CASSRRGGNTGELFF. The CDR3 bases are TGTGCCAGCAGTAGGAGGGGGGGGAACACCGGGGAGCTGTTTTTT.

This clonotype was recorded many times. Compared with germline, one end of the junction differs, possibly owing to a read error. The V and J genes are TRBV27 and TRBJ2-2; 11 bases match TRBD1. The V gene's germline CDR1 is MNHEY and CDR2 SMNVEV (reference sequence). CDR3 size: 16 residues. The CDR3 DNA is TGTGCCAGCAGTCTATCCGGGACAGGGGGCACCGGGGAGCTGTTTTTT. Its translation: CASSLSGTGGTGELFF.

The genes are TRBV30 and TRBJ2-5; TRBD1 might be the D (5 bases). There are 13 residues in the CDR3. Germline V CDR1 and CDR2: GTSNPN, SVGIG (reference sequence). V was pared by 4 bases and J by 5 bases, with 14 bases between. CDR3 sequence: CAWNVGPVETQYF. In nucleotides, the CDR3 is TGTGCCTGGAATGTGGGGCCGGTGGAGACCCAGTACTTC.

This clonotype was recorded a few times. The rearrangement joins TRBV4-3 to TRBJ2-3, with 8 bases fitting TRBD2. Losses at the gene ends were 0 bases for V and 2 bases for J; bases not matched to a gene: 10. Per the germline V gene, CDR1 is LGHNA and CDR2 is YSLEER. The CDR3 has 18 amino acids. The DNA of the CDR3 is TGCGCCAGCAGCCAAGATACCCCGGCGGGAGGTGACACAGATACGCAGTATTTT. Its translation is CASSQDTPAGGDTDTQYF.

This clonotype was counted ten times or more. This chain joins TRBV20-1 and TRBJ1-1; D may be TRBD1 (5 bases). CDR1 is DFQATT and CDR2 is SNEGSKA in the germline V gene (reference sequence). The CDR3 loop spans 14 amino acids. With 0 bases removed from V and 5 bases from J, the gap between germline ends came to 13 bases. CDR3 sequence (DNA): TGCAGTGCTAGAGATCGAAGGGGAAATACTGAAGCTTTCTTT. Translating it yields CSARDRRGNTEAFF.

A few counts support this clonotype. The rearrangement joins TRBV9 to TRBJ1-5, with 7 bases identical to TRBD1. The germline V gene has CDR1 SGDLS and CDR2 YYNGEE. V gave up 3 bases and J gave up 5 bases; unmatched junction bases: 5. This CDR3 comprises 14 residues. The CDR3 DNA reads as TGTGCCAGCAGCGCCGGGACAGCCCATCAGCCCCAGCATTTT. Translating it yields CASSAGTAHQPQHF.

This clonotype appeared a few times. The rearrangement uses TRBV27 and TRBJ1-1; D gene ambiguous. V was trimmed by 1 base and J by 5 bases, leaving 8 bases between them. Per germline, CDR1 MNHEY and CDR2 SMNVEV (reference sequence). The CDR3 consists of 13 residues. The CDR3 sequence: CASSLYGETEAFF. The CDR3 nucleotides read TGTGCCAGCAGTTTATACGGGGAGACTGAAGCTTTCTTT.

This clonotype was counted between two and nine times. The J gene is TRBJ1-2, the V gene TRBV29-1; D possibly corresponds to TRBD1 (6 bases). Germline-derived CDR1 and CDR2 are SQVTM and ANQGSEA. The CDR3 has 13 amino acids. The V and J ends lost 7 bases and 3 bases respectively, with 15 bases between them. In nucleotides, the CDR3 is TGCAGCGCCCTAGGAGGGGGGGACTATGGCTACACCTTC. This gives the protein CSALGGGDYGYTF. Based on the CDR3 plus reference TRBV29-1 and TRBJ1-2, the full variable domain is SAVISQKPSRDICQRGTSLTIQCQVDSQVTMMFWYRQQPGQSLTLIATANQGSEATYESGFVIDKFPISRPNLTFSTLTVSNMSPEDSSIYLCSALGGGDYGYTFGSGTRLTVV.

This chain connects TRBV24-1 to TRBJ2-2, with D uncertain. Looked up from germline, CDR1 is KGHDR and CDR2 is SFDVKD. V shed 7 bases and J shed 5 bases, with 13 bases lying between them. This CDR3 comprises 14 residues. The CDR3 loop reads CATSPGRETGELFF. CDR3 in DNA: TGTGCCACCAGCCCGGGTCGAGAAACCGGGGAGCTGTTTTTT.

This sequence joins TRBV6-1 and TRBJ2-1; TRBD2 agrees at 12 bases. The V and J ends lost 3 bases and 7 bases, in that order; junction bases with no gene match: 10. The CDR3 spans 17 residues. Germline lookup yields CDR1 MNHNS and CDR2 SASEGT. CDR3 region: CASSDGLAGTRGNEQFF. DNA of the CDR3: TGTGCCAGCAGTGATGGACTAGCGGGGACGCGGGGGAATGAGCAGTTCTTC.

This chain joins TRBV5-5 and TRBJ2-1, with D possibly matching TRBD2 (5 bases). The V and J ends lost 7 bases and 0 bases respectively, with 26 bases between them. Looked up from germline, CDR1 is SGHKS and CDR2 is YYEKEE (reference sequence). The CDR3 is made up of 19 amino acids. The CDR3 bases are TGTGCCAGCTCACCACTAGAGGGAAAGCGGACGAGCTCCTACAATGAGCAGTTCTTC. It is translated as CASSPLEGKRTSSYNEQFF.

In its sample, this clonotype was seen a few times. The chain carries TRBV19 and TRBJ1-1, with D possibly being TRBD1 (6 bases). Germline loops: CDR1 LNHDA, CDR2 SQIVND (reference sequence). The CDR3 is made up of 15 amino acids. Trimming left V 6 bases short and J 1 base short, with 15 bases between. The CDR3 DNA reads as TGTGCCAGTAGCCAAACCGGGACACCGAACACTGAAGCTTTCTTT. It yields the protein CASSQTGTPNTEAFF.

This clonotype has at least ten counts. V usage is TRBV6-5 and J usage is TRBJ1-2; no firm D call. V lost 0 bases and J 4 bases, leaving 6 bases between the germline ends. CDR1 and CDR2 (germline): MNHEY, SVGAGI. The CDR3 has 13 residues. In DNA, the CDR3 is TGTGCCAGCAGTTACTCATATGGCTATGGCTACACCTTC. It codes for CASSYSYGYGYTF.

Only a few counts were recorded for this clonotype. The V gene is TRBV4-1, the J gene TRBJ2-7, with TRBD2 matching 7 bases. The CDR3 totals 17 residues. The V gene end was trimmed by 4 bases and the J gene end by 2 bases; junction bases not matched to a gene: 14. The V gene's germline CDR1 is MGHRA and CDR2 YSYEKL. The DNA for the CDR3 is TGCGCCAGCAGCCCCCTAGGACTAGAACCCTCCGCCTACGAGCAGTACTTC. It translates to CASSPLGLEPSAYEQYF.

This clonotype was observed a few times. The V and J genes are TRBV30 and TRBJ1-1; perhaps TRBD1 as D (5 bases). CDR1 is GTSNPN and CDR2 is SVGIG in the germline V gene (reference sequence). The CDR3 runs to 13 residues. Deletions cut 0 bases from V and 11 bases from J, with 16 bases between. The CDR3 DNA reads TGTGCCTGGAGTGTAAGGGGACGAGGTTGGGCTTTCTTT. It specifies CAWSVRGRGWAFF.

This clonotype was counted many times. CDR3 nucleotides: TGTGCCTGGAGTCGAAATGAGCAGTTCTTC. Protein product: CAWSRNEQFF. V and J are TRBV30 and TRBJ2-1; unclear D gene. This CDR3 is built from 10 residues. The V end was cut by 2 bases, the J end by 7 bases, with 3 bases between. CDR1 and CDR2 (germline): GTSNPN, SVGIG (reference sequence).

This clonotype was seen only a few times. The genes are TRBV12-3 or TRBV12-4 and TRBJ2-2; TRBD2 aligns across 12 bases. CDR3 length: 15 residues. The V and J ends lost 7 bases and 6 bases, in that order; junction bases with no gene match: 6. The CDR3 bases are TGTGCCAGCACTCGACTAGCGGGAGAGGCCGGGGAGCTGTTTTTT. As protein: CASTRLAGEAGELFF.

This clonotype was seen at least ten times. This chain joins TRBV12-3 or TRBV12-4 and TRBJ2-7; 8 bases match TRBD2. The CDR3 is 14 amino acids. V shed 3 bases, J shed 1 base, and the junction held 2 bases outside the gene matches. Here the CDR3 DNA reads TGTGCCAGCAGTTTCGGGGGGGCTTCCTACGAGCAGTACTTC. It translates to CASSFGGASYEQYF.

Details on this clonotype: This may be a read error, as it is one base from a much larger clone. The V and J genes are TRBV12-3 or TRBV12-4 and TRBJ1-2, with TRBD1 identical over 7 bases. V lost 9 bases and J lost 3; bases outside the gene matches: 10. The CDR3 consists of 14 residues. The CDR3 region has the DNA TGTGCCAGTAGAGGTGGGACAGACCACTATGGCTACACCTTC. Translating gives CASRGGTDHYGYTF.

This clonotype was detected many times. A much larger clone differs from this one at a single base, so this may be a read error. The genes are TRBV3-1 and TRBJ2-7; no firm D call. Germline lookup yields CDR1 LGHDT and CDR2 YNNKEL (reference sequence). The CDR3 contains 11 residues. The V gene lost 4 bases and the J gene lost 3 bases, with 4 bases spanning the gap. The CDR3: CASSLFYEQYF. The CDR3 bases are TGTGCCAGCAGCCTCTTCTACGAGCAGTACTTC.

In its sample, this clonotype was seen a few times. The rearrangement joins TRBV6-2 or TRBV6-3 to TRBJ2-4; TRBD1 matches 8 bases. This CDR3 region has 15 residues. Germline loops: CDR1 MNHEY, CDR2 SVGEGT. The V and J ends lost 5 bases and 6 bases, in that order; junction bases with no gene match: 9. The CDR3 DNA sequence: TGTGCCAGCAGTATAGGCAGGGGGCGCGGAAACATTCAGTACTTC. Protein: CASSIGRGRGNIQYF.